The 23 T cell receptor beta chains below all came from one sample that was sequenced in a study of beta chain features in type 1 diabetes. Study-wide results and limits: There was a moderate but significant shortening of TCRB CDR3s in all four CD4+ subsets of Type 1 diabetes patients.

Antigens for these TCRs are unknown. Since all of the isolated RNA was reverse transcribed, expressed TCRB transcripts were what got sequenced. Some clones are missing from TCRdb's copy, which holds only in-frame ones; the method was immunoSEQ multiplex PCR. The sample consists of under 300,000 clones, about a fifth of them appearing once. The specimen was naive CD4+ T cells from blood. The receptors stem from a woman aged 40 to 50 with type 1 diabetes.

This sequence joins TRBV19 and TRBJ1-5; a possible D gene is TRBD1 (5 bases). V was clipped by 5 bases and J by 3 bases, with 23 bases between them. The CDR3 spans 18 residues. Germline V gives CDR1 LNHDA, CDR2 SQIVND (reference sequence). Here the CDR3 DNA reads TGTGCCAGTAGTCCCCCCTCAGGGAACCCTAGTTACAATCAGCCCCAGCATTTT. The encoded protein is CASSPPSGNPSYNQPQHF.

The J gene is TRBJ1-6, the V gene TRBV27; 7 positions match TRBD1. With 0 bases clipped from V and 10 bases from J, the junction kept 6 bases outside the gene matches. Germline V CDR1 and CDR2: MNHEY, SMNVEV (reference sequence). This CDR3 contains 15 residues. The CDR3 coding sequence is TGTGCCAGCAGTTTATCCGGGACAGTGGACTCACCCCTCCACTTT. Translation: CASSLSGTVDSPLHF.

About this clone: This sample includes further DNA sequences coding for the same CDR3. The rearrangement uses TRBV28 and TRBJ2-7, with TRBD1 matching over 8 bases. The CDR3 spans 14 residues. Germline-derived CDR1 and CDR2 are MDHEN and SYDVKM. After removal of 1 base from V and 7 bases from J, the junction contained 6 bases not matched to a gene. CDR3 DNA: TGTGCCAGCAGTTTATCCCAGGGGGCAGGGGAGCAGTACTTC. It yields the protein CASSLSQGAGEQYF. Variable domain in full (rest from reference TRBV28 and TRBJ2-7): DVKVTQSSRYLVKRTGEKVFLECVQDMDHENMFWYRQDPGLGLRLIYFSYDVKMKEKGDIPEGYSVSREKKERFSLILESASTNQTSMYLCASSLSQGAGEQYFGPGTRLTVT.

This chain links TRBV7-6 with TRBJ2-1, with D unresolved. V was shortened by 5 bases and J by 4 bases, with 21 bases between the two germline ends. The CDR3 is 17 amino acids. CDR1 is SGHVS and CDR2 is FNYEAQ in the germline V gene. CDR3: CASSPSYPSYPYNEQFF. CDR3 coding DNA: TGTGCCAGCAGCCCCTCCTACCCCTCATACCCTTACAATGAGCAGTTCTTC.

In this sample, this clone turned up a few times. The chain has TRBV7-9 and TRBJ2-1; 8 bases fit TRBD1. The length of the CDR3 is 12 residues. J gave up 13 bases and V 1 base, and 3 bases lay outside the gene matches. In germline, CDR1 is SEHNR, CDR2 FQNEAQ (reference sequence). CDR3 nucleotides: TGTGCCAGCAGCTTAGAGGACAGGGCCCAGTTCTTC. Amino acids: CASSLEDRAQFF.

This chain links TRBV29-1 with TRBJ2-7; 7 bases line up with TRBD1. Germline V lookup: CDR1 SQVTM, CDR2 ANQGSEA. The ends lost 7 bases at V and 2 bases at J; junction bases unmatched: 5. The CDR3 runs 12 residues. CDR3 nucleotide sequence: TGCAGCGCACACAGGGGCCCCTACGAGCAGTACTTC. This encodes CSAHRGPYEQYF.

V usage is TRBV4-1 and J usage is TRBJ1-6; D is uncertain. Per the germline V gene, CDR1 is MGHRA and CDR2 is YSYEKL. V was shortened by 1 base and J by 8 bases, with 9 bases between the two germline ends. CDR3 length: 14 residues. Written as DNA, the CDR3 is TGCGCCAGCAGCCAAGGCCGGGAGGATTCACCCCTCCACTTT. This translates into CASSQGREDSPLHF.

This clone was counted only a few times. The gene calls are TRBV11-3 and TRBJ2-1; tentative D call: TRBD2 (6 bases). Trimming cost V 2 bases and J 6 bases, with 11 bases left between them. The CDR3 is 14 amino acids. Germline V gene sequence: CDR1 SGHNT, CDR2 YENEEA. The CDR3 sequence is CASSLRDSSNEQFF. The DNA of the CDR3 is TGTGCCAGCAGCTTACGGGACTCATCCAATGAGCAGTTCTTC. Using reference TRBV11-3 and TRBJ2-1 for the parts outside the CDR3, the full variable domain is EAGVVQSPRYKIIEKKQPVAFWCNPISGHNTLYWYLQNLGQGPELLIRYENEEAVDDSQLPKDRFSAERLKGVDSTLKIQPAELGDSAVYLCASSLRDSSNEQFFGPGTRLTVL.

This clone was counted only a few times. The chain employs TRBV29-1 and TRBJ1-1; no definite D call. Trimming took off 6 bases at V and 2 bases at J, with 16 bases between the two ends. Germline V gives CDR1 SQVTM, CDR2 ANQGSEA. The CDR3 is made up of 14 amino acids. The CDR3 spells CSVLFSRSNTEAFF. DNA of the CDR3: TGCAGCGTCCTTTTCTCCAGATCCAACACTGAAGCTTTCTTT. Based on the CDR3 plus reference TRBV29-1 and TRBJ1-1, the full variable domain is SAVISQKPSRDICQRGTSLTIQCQVDSQVTMMFWYRQQPGQSLTLIATANQGSEATYESGFVIDKFPISRPNLTFSTLTVSNMSPEDSSIYLCSVLFSRSNTEAFFGQGTRLTVV.

The chain joins TRBV18 to TRBJ1-1; the D gene is possibly TRBD1 (6 bases). Per the germline V gene, CDR1 is KGHSH and CDR2 is LQKENI. Trimming took 6 bases from V and 1 from J, leaving 15 bases between them. The length of the CDR3 is 15 residues. CDR3 in amino acids: CASSSLGQTNTEAFF. The CDR3 DNA is TGTGCCAGCTCCTCACTAGGACAGACGAACACTGAAGCTTTCTTT.

The table lists this clone with a few counts. V usage is TRBV19 and J usage is TRBJ1-1; possibly TRBD1 for D (6 bases). This CDR3 comprises 14 residues. Germline values: CDR1 LNHDA, CDR2 SQIVND (reference sequence). The germline V and J ends were trimmed by 6 bases and 2 bases, with 13 bases remaining between them. CDR3 bases: TGTGCCAGTAGAAGAGGACAGACTAACACTGAAGCTTTCTTT. It is translated as CASRRGQTNTEAFF.

This clone was observed a few times. V is TRBV27 and J is TRBJ1-1; 9 bases map to TRBD1. Germline V lookup: CDR1 MNHEY, CDR2 SMNVEV (reference sequence). The CDR3 contains 17 residues. The junction had 15 bases not matched to a gene; V was cut back by 5 bases and J by 5 bases. The CDR3 loop reads CASSITRTGAVGTEAFF. The CDR3 DNA sequence: TGTGCCAGCAGTATCACCCGGACAGGGGCTGTGGGGACTGAAGCTTTCTTT.

This clone has only a few counts. This CDR3 is also generated by other DNA sequences in the sample. This chain uses TRBV9 with TRBJ1-2; 9 positions match TRBD1. V was clipped by 0 bases and J by 4 bases; unmatched bases: 1. This CDR3 is 14 amino acids long. Germline CDR1 and CDR2: SGDLS and YYNGEE. The CDR3 region has the DNA TGTGCCAGCAGCGTAGGACAGGGGGGCTATGGCTACACCTTC. Its protein is CASSVGQGGYGYTF. The full variable domain, completed using reference TRBV9 and TRBJ1-2, is DSGVTQTPKHLITATGQRVTLRCSPRSGDLSVYWYQQSLDQGLQFLIQYYNGEERAKGNILERFSAQQFPDLHSELNLSSLELGDSALYFCASSVGQGGYGYTFGSGTRLTVV.

The CDR3 sequence: CASSFRDRDGYTF. In DNA, the CDR3 is TGCGCCAGCAGCTTCCGGGACAGGGATGGCTACACCTTC. This chain connects TRBV5-1 to TRBJ1-2; 9 nucleotides align to TRBD1. This CDR3 has 13 residues. The J segment lost 6 bases and the V segment lost 2 bases, leaving 2 bases of the junction unmatched. Per the germline V gene, CDR1 is SGHRS and CDR2 is YFSETQ.

This chain links TRBV7-2 with TRBJ2-2, with D possibly matching TRBD1 (6 bases). The germline V and J ends were trimmed by 2 bases and 2 bases, with 12 bases remaining between them. Germline-derived CDR1 and CDR2 are SGHTA and FQGNSA. The length of the CDR3 is 16 residues. The CDR3 DNA follows: TGTGCCAGCAGCTTACAGGGGTCCCCTAACACCGGGGAGCTGTTTTTT. This encodes CASSLQGSPNTGELFF.

CDR3 sequence (DNA): TGTGCCAGCAGCCCTGGGGAGGTTGGTCGGGGCTACACCTTC. It is translated as CASSPGEVGRGYTF. This chain uses TRBV4-2 with TRBJ1-2; no definite D call. Trimming shortened V by 4 bases and J by 8 bases, and 17 bases separated the two germline ends. Germline V gene lookup returns CDR1 LGHNA and CDR2 YNFKEQ. The CDR3 sequence is 14 residues long.

This clone was seen a handful of times. V gene TRBV4-1 combines with J gene TRBJ1-2; D is uncertain. CDR1 and CDR2 from the germline V gene are MGHRA and YSYEKL. The CDR3 has 13 residues. Trimming pared 1 base from V and 2 bases from J, leaving 5 bases between. CDR3 loop: CASSQGENYGYTF. The CDR3 DNA sequence: TGCGCCAGCAGCCAAGGGGAGAACTATGGCTACACCTTC.

The chain uses TRBV6-1 and TRBJ2-1, with 11 bases matching TRBD2. Trimming removed 10 bases from V and 3 bases from J; junction bases left unmatched: 5. The CDR3 has 14 residues. Germline CDR1 reads MNHNS; CDR2 reads SASEGT. This CDR3 is CAITTSGIYNEQFF. The DNA of the CDR3 is TGTGCCATTACGACTAGCGGGATCTACAATGAGCAGTTCTTC.

The V and J genes are TRBV4-3 and TRBJ1-2; 8 nucleotides line up with TRBD1. Germline assignment: CDR1 LGHNA and CDR2 YSLEER. The CDR3 spans 19 residues. The V gene end was trimmed by 0 bases and the J gene end by 4 bases; junction bases not matched to a gene: 16. The CDR3 protein is CASSQDGGGQGITSYGYTF. The CDR3 DNA reads TGCGCCAGCAGCCAAGATGGTGGTGGACAGGGTATCACGTCCTATGGCTACACCTTC.

In this sample, this clone turned up a few times. V and J are TRBV5-4 and TRBJ2-5; D is uncertain. V lost 2 bases, J lost 5 bases, and 4 bases lay in between. The CDR3 length is 11 residues. CDR1 SGHNT and CDR2 YYREEE come from the germline V gene (reference sequence). The CDR3 is CASSFGETQYF. CDR3 nucleotide sequence: TGTGCCAGCAGCTTCGGGGAGACCCAGTACTTC. Full variable domain (rest looked up from reference TRBV5-4 and TRBJ2-5): ETGVTQSPTHLIKTRGQQVTLRCSSQSGHNTVSWYQQALGQGPQFIFQYYREEENGRGNFPPRFSGLQFPNYSSELNVNALELDDSALYLCASSFGETQYFGPGTRLLVL.

The V and J genes are TRBV10-3 and TRBJ1-1, with TRBD1 matching 7 bases. There are 14 residues in the CDR3. Germline CDR1 and CDR2: ENHRY and SYGVKD. The junction had 5 bases not matched to a gene; V was cut back by 4 bases and J by 3 bases. The CDR3 DNA sequence: TGTGCCATCAGTGCTCGGCAGGGGGACACTGAAGCTTTCTTT. It codes for CAISARQGDTEAFF.

This sequence joins TRBV5-4 and TRBJ2-5; 8 nucleotides agree with TRBD1. Germline trimming cut 2 bases from V and 2 bases from J; bases unmatched to any gene: 8. CDR3 size: 16 residues. Per germline, CDR1 SGHNT and CDR2 YYREEE (reference sequence). CDR3 in amino acids: CASSFWTGKGQETQYF. As DNA, the CDR3 is TGTGCCAGCAGCTTTTGGACAGGGAAGGGTCAAGAGACCCAGTACTTC.

The rearrangement uses TRBV7-2 and TRBJ2-5; D might be TRBD2 (7 bases). V lost 2 bases and J 5 bases, leaving 27 bases between the germline ends. Looked up from germline, CDR1 is SGHTA and CDR2 is FQGNSA. CDR3 length equals 19 residues. This chain's CDR3 is CASSLIGGPGRGFRETQYF. The CDR3 coding sequence is TGTGCCAGCAGCTTAATTGGGGGCCCGGGGAGGGGGTTCAGGGAGACCCAGTACTTC.